This passage covers 16 T cell receptor beta chains from one sample sequenced in a study of early T cells in non-severe SARS-CoV-2 infection. A single record per CDR3 protein comes from TCRdb applying MiXCR to the 5' RACE reads. Among approximately 50,000 distinct CDR3 sequences, around an eighth were seen once, and the ten largest hold about 1.4%. Sequencing was carried out using whole blood. The receptors were gathered from an adult who was a healthcare worker with PCR-confirmed SARS-CoV-2 infection or an uninfected control (not recorded which).

This clonotype was seen more than once but under ten times. This chain connects TRBV11-2 to TRBJ1-2; possibly TRBD1 for D (5 bases). Per germline, CDR1 SGHAT and CDR2 FQNNGV. The CDR3 covers 14 residues. V dropped 4 bases and J dropped 5 bases, with 14 bases sitting between them. DNA for the CDR3: TGTGCCAGCAGCTCCAGGGTCCTTCAGTATGGCTACACCTTC. It specifies CASSSRVLQYGYTF.

This clonotype was recorded many times. The chain uses TRBV7-2 and TRBJ2-3; 9 bases map to TRBD2. The germline V gene has CDR1 SGHTA and CDR2 FQGNSA. The V and J ends lost 4 bases and 0 bases, in that order; junction bases with no gene match: 11. The CDR3 loop spans 18 amino acids. Here the CDR3 DNA reads TGTGCCAGCAGCTATAAAACATCGACTAGCGGTAGCACAGATACGCAGTATTTT. The encoded protein is CASSYKTSTSGSTDTQYF.

This clonotype came up a few times. V is TRBV10-3 and J is TRBJ2-7; possibly TRBD2 for D (6 bases). Germline V lookup: CDR1 ENHRY, CDR2 SYGVKD. Trimming stripped 5 bases from V and 7 bases from J, with 18 bases between. The CDR3 runs to 14 residues. The CDR3 DNA sequence: TGTGCCATCAGTCAGGGCGGGGTCCTCCAAGAGCAGTACTTC. It translates to CAISQGGVLQEQYF.

The chain combines TRBV28 with TRBJ2-2; possibly TRBD1 for D (5 bases). The length of the CDR3 is 15 residues. Germline loops: CDR1 MDHEN, CDR2 SYDVKM. Trimming pared 3 bases from V and 6 bases from J, leaving 14 bases between. This CDR3 reads CASSLGGSRAGELFF. DNA for the CDR3: TGTGCCAGCAGTTTGGGTGGCAGCAGGGCCGGGGAGCTGTTTTTT.

Many counts were recorded for this clonotype. V and J are TRBV20-1 and TRBJ1-1, with 8 positions matching TRBD1. The J segment lost 1 base and the V segment lost 2 bases, leaving 18 bases of the junction unmatched. The CDR3 is 19 amino acids. Germline V gene data show CDR1 as DFQATT and CDR2 as SNEGSKA (reference sequence). This CDR3 reads CSARRWGTGEFWRNTEAFF. In DNA, the CDR3 is TGCAGTGCTAGAAGGTGGGGGACAGGAGAGTTTTGGCGGAACACTGAAGCTTTCTTT.

The genes are TRBV19 and TRBJ2-3; a weak D match, TRBD1 (6 bases). The CDR3 is 13 residues long. Germline CDR1 and CDR2: LNHDA and SQIVND (reference sequence). V gave up 3 bases and J gave up 4 bases, with 8 bases separating them. The CDR3 here is CASSMNRADTQYF. CDR3 in DNA: TGTGCCAGTAGTATGAACAGGGCAGATACGCAGTATTTT.

V gene TRBV6-1 combines with J gene TRBJ2-3; D may be TRBD2 (6 bases). The germline V and J ends were trimmed by 5 bases and 0 bases, with 18 bases remaining between them. CDR1 is MNHNS and CDR2 is SASEGT in the germline V gene. The CDR3 has 17 residues. As DNA, the CDR3 is TGTGCCAGCAGTCAACGCGGGACGGCCTCTAGCACAGATACGCAGTATTTT. Protein: CASSQRGTASSTDTQYF.

This clonotype has at least ten counts. The rearrangement links TRBV2 to TRBJ1-1, with D perhaps TRBD1 (6 bases). The CDR3 has 13 residues. V was cut by 7 bases and J by 6 bases, with 15 bases left in between. Germline V lookup: CDR1 SNHLY, CDR2 FYNNEI. In DNA, the CDR3 is TGTGCCAGCACCCCACAGGGCGTAGCTGAAGCTTTCTTT. This sequence encodes CASTPQGVAEAFF.

V usage is TRBV12-3 or TRBV12-4 and J usage is TRBJ2-3; no clear D gene. CDR3 size: 13 residues. Deletions cut 2 bases from V and 2 bases from J, with 5 bases between. CDR3 nucleotide sequence: TGTGCCAGCAGTTTATTCGTCACAGATACGCAGTATTTT. Translating gives CASSLFVTDTQYF.

This clonotype was observed a few times. The V call is TRBV5-4, the J call TRBJ2-3; tentatively, D is TRBD1 (6 bases). Germline-derived CDR1 and CDR2 are SGHNT and YYREEE (reference sequence). CDR3 length: 16 residues. Trimming took 4 bases from V and 3 from J, leaving 18 bases between them. The DNA of the CDR3 is TGTGCCAGCAGCCAACGGGCCCAGGGGCTTACAGATACGCAGTATTTT. Its protein product is CASSQRAQGLTDTQYF.

The rearrangement links TRBV7-2 to TRBJ1-1, with no clear D. The CDR3 is 13 residues long. In germline, CDR1 is SGHTA, CDR2 FQGNSA. V lost 5 bases and J 1 base, leaving 8 bases between the germline ends. This CDR3 is CASSEQRNTEAFF. DNA of the CDR3: TGTGCCAGCAGCGAACAGAGGAACACTGAAGCTTTCTTT. Looking up the rest from reference TRBV7-2 and TRBJ1-1 gives the full variable domain: GAGVSQSPSNKVTEKGKDVELRCDPISGHTALYWYRQSLGQGLEFLIYFQGNSAPDKSGLPSDRFSAERTGGSVSTLTIQRTQQEDSAVYLCASSEQRNTEAFFGQGTRLTVV.

This clonotype has ten or more counts. V usage is TRBV20-1 and J usage is TRBJ2-7, with no clear D. CDR1 is DFQATT and CDR2 is SNEGSKA in the germline V gene (reference sequence). Trimming took off 6 bases at V and 3 bases at J, with 21 bases between the two ends. This CDR3 has 15 amino acids. This chain's CDR3 is CSATSGATARYEQYF. The CDR3 DNA sequence: TGCAGTGCCACCTCCGGAGCCACGGCCCGCTACGAGCAGTACTTC.

The chain is built from TRBV2 and TRBJ2-2; no clear D. The CDR3 is made up of 13 amino acids. CDR1 and CDR2 from the germline V gene are SNHLY and FYNNEI. V lost 6 bases and J 5 bases, leaving 10 bases between the germline ends. The chain's CDR3 is CASRPTPTGELFF. DNA for the CDR3: TGTGCCAGCAGGCCAACACCTACCGGGGAGCTGTTTTTT.

The V gene is TRBV27, the J gene TRBJ2-1, with TRBD2 matching 15 bases. The CDR3 is 15 residues long. Germline lookup yields CDR1 MNHEY and CDR2 SMNVEV (reference sequence). With V trimmed by 7 bases and J by 12 bases, 10 bases remained unmatched. CDR3 sequence reads: CASTAGLAGGKGQFF. The CDR3 nucleotides read TGTGCCAGCACCGCGGGACTAGCGGGGGGAAAAGGGCAGTTCTTC.

In its sample, this clonotype was seen a few times. The genes are TRBV20-1 and TRBJ1-1; D not resolved. The germline gives CDR1 DFQATT, CDR2 SNEGSKA (reference sequence). The V end was cut by 6 bases, the J end by 0 bases, with 11 bases between. The CDR3 covers 13 residues. The CDR3 sequence is CSASRGMNTEAFF. CDR3 bases: TGCAGTGCCTCAAGAGGTATGAACACTGAAGCTTTCTTT.

The V and J genes are TRBV20-1 and TRBJ2-1, with no clear D. Trimming removed 3 bases from V and 5 bases from J, with 11 bases in between. CDR1 DFQATT and CDR2 SNEGSKA come from the germline V gene (reference sequence). CDR3 length equals 13 residues. CDR3 sequence (DNA): TGCAGTGCTAGGGCGGATCGCAACAATGAGCAGTTCTTC. It is translated as CSARADRNNEQFF.